This T cell receptor beta chain was sequenced for a study of ipilimumab plus nivolumab after autologous stem cell transplantation (dated by TCRdb to the early 2020s). Describing the broader study: A median of about 5 ipilimumab doses and roughly eight nivolumab doses was received by trial patients. Included in the myeloma cohort were high-risk transplant-naive patients as well as patients relapsing within 3 years of a first autologous transplant. The trial enrolled patients with high-risk diffuse large B cell lymphoma, mature T cell lymphoma, or multiple myeloma undergoing autologous transplant. The intent-to-treat population of the trial was made up of a few dozen patients.

V is cut by 7 bases and J by 2 bases, and the space between the germline ends is 19 bases. Spanning cysteine to phenylalanine, the CDR3 consists of 16 amino acids. Kept here is only the CDR3 DNA, which spans 48 bases and is read in frame from base 1. The germline V gene gives CDR1 as SGHDT and CDR2 as YYEEEE. As for this clone: This clone's antigen is unknown. Within one base of it there is no much larger clone, and no base qualities were kept.

The method was the immunoSEQ multiplex PCR assay. TCRdb stores this immuneACCESS table with in-frame sequences only. Part of the clones is absent; in the studies checked, under half of the shortfall reflects unresolved V genes, and no reason is known for the rest. The sample table shows some 44,000 clones, and about 88% are seen once. In total, the top ten clones hold roughly 1% of the sample. Checkpoint therapy began 14 to 28 days after autologous transplant, with ipilimumab given at 1 mg/kg intravenously on day 1 of selected weeks. The nivolumab dose was 3 mg/kg intravenously, delivered on day 1 of weeks 1, 4, 7, 10, and every two weeks through week 26. This Phase Ib clinical trial tested ipilimumab plus nivolumab, a combined checkpoint inhibition, as consolidation after autologous stem cell transplantation. The study at large found these results: The authors concluded that, as post-transplant consolidation, combined checkpoint inhibition appeared tolerable. According to the authors, a biologic rationale for studying the approach further came from T cell receptor repertoire, regulatory T cell phenotype and gut microbiota profiles.

This clonotype was obtained from a male donor with multiple myeloma. The starting material was PBMCs, obtained in a trial of ipilimumab plus nivolumab as post-transplant consolidation. The chain is encoded by TRBV5-6 joined to TRBJ1-5; 6 matching bases give a weak D call of TRBD1. The DNA sequence is as follows: TGTGCCAGCGCCCGGGGGGGCGAGTTTCGCAATCAGCCCCAGCATTTT. Its protein is CASARGGEFRNQPQHF.